The clone carrying this TCR beta chain appeared a few times. Its target is not known. MiXCR was run by TCRdb on the 5' RACE reads, yielding one entry per CDR3 protein. The table includes about 540,000 distinct CDR3 sequences, about 13% detected once. The data originate from a study of CD8 T cells in ankylosing spondylitis. Study conclusions and caveats: One TCR beta motif, made up of 7 or 8 highly homologous variants, appeared characteristic of ankylosing spondylitis blood. Disease-associated clones were CD8+ and fairly uncommon in peripheral blood.

The ends were cut back, 3 bases at V and 0 bases at J, with 11 bases in the middle. The CDR3 sequence is 16 residues long. The germline V gene encodes CDR1 LNHNV and CDR2 YYDKDF (reference sequence). The chain is built from TRBV15 and TRBJ2-2; no clear D. The source of this sequence is a male donor with ankylosing spondylitis. The sequencing input was blood, either unsorted or a sorted T cell fraction (not recorded which). The chain's CDR3 is CATSSARVANTGELFF. CDR3 nucleotides: TGTGCCACCAGCAGTGCCCGTGTCGCGAACACCGGGGAGCTGTTTTTT.